This record covers a single TCR beta chain. At one end the junction does not follow the germline gene, possibly because of a read error. These data belong to a study of blood T cell repertoires in COVID-19. The wider study: There were acute and convalescent COVID-19 samples, and they came from the United States, Italy and Spain. Nucleic acid was either cDNA or gDNA, and it came from T cells, B-cell-depleted T cells, or PBMCs.

Per the germline V gene, CDR1 is SGHTA and CDR2 is FQGTGA. This CDR3 is built from 19 residues. In the authors' methods: Estimates of nucleated cell counts were drawn from the amplification of reference gene primers. The data were produced by immunoSEQ multiplex PCR, yet TCRdb's version contains in-frame clones alone and is incomplete. The DNA was the basis for D and trimming; V, J and clone size are from that table. Among 200,000 to 250,000 clones listed, around 90% were seen once. The sequenced sample was peripheral blood. This TCR was recovered from a man between 60 and 75 years old with COVID-19, enrolled during active disease. This sequence joins TRBV7-3 and TRBJ2-3, with D tentatively TRBD2 (5 bases). CDR3 sequence: CASSERLRDTRANTVTQYF. Written as DNA, the CDR3 is TGTGCCAGCAGCGAAAGACTAAGGGATACGAGGGCTAACACAGTTACGCAGTATTTT.